This T cell receptor (beta chain) was identified during a study of graft-versus-host responses after intestinal transplantation. The wider study: Tacrolimus and steroids were given for about three years to all recipients after anti-thymocyte globulin induction.

Sequenced by immunoSEQ multiplex PCR; TCRdb stores in-frame clones only, minus some. The data show approximately 22,000 clones, about half seen once. The TCR was taken from a human patient who received an intestinal transplant. The sample was alloreactive CD4+ T cells from a mixed lymphocyte reaction culture, taken before intestinal transplant. Subset specified: CFSE-low proliferating T cells sorted from roughly six-day pre-transplant mixed lymphocyte reaction (GvH or HvG direction).

The CDR3 sequence is CASSTPPGVGYTF. CDR3 bases: TGTGCCAGCAGTACCCCCCCCGGGGTTGGCTACACCTTC. The rearrangement joins TRBV6-5 to TRBJ1-2; D remains ambiguous. Per germline, CDR1 MNHEY and CDR2 SVGAGI. The ends were cut back, 5 bases at V and 7 bases at J, with 14 bases in the middle. The CDR3 runs 13 residues.